Listed below are T cell receptor beta chains from one sample, sequenced in a study of blood T cell repertoires in COVID-19. TCRdb's table, derived via immunoSEQ multiplex PCR, lists solely in-frame clones and lacks some. The sample records some 130,000 clones, roughly 83% being singletons. The specimen sequenced was peripheral blood. Receptors originate from a woman aged 45-60 years with acute or convalescent COVID-19. Both conserved end residues are part of each CDR3. D genes are given only for firm matches. The listing skips clone size in some rows; elsewhere it reads once, few, many or a size class.

>.|TRBD1|TRBV5-4|TRBJ2-1
TGTGCCAGCAGCCACGGACAGGGGACCTACAATGAGCAGTTCTTC
CASSHGQGTYNEQFF
>.|.|TRBV3-1/TRBV3-2|TRBJ2-3
TGTGCCAGCAGCCAAGACCTATACAGGTCCCGCCCGGGAGATACGCAGTATTTT
CASSQDLYRSRPGDTQYF
>.|.|TRBV9|TRBJ1-1
TGTGCCAGCAGCCCGCCGAGGTTAGGGAACACTGAAGCTTTCTTT
CASSPPRLGNTEAFF
>once|TRBD1|TRBV5-1|TRBJ1-2
TGCGCCAGCAGTGCGGGACAGGGCTTCCTTACTAACTATGGCTACACCTTC
CASSAGQGFLTNYGYTF
>.|TRBD1|TRBV11-2|TRBJ1-1
TGTGCCAGCAGCTTGCGCTTCGGGACAGTAAACACTGAAGCTTTCTTT
CASSLRFGTVNTEAFF
>.|.|TRBV18|TRBJ2-2
TGTGCCAGCTCACCACCGGGCCAGCTTAACACCGGGGAGCTGTTTTTT
CASSPPGQLNTGELFF
>.|.|TRBV13|TRBJ2-1
TGTGCCAGCAGCTTACAGAGGAGACAGAGCAATGAGCAGTTCTTC
CASSLQRRQSNEQFF
>.|TRBD2|TRBV28|TRBJ2-3
TGTGCCAGCAGTTTCCGGCGGGGGGGCAGAGATACGCAGTATTTT
CASSFRRGGRDTQYF
>.|TRBD2|TRBV5-1|TRBJ2-1
TGCGCCAGCAGCTCGACTAGCGGGGGGGCCAATGAGCAGTTCTTC
CASSSTSGGANEQFF
>few|TRBD1|TRBV20-1|TRBJ1-5
TGCAGTGCTAGTGACGGACAGGGCAATCAGCCCCAGCATTTT
CSASDGQGNQPQHF
>.|.|TRBV11-2|TRBJ1-3
TGTGCCAGCAGACTTATCGGAAACACCATATATTTT
CASRLIGNTIYF
>few|.|TRBV12-3/TRBV12-4|TRBJ1-5
TGTGCCAGCAGTCAGTCCAATCAGCCCCAGCATTTT
CASSQSNQPQHF
>.|.|TRBV5-1|TRBJ2-1
TGCGCCAGCCGCTGGACAGTCGAAAACGGTGAGCAGTTCTTC
CASRWTVENGEQFF
>.|TRBD1|TRBV18|TRBJ1-2
TGTGCCAGCTCACCACGAGGGACAGGGGTTTCCTATGGCTACACCTTC
CASSPRGTGVSYGYTF
>.|.|TRBV12-3/TRBV12-4|TRBJ1-5
TGTGCCAGCCAGTCGGGGTTGGAGCCCCAGCATTTT
CASQSGLEPQHF
>.|TRBD2|TRBV24-1|TRBJ2-3
TGTGCCACCAGTGACGGGGGGGTTGATACGCAGTATTTT
CATSDGGVDTQYF
>.|TRBD1|TRBV24-1|TRBJ1-2
TGTGCCACCAGTGATGCTGGACAGGGGAAGTACTATGGCTACACCTTC
CATSDAGQGKYYGYTF
>.|.|TRBV19|TRBJ2-2
TGTGCCAGTAGTCGGGACATCGGGTCCGGGGAGCTGTTTTTT
CASSRDIGSGELFF
>.|TRBD1|TRBV19|TRBJ2-6
TGTGCCAGTACTAAAGACAGGGCTGGGGCCAACGTCCTGACTTTC
CASTKDRAGANVLTF
>.|.|TRBV13|TRBJ1-2
TGTGCCAGCAGCCTAGCCACAGGAGTAGCGGTTCATGGCTACACCTTC
CASSLATGVAVHGYTF
>.|.|TRBV6-5|TRBJ2-7
TGTGCCAGCAGGTCGCAGGGATCCTACGAGCAGTACTTC
CASRSQGSYEQYF
>.|.|TRBV15|TRBJ2-3
TGTGCCACCAGCAGACCTATGGGCCTCACAGATACGCAGTATTTT
CATSRPMGLTDTQYF
>.|TRBD1|TRBV6-1|TRBJ1-2
TGTGCCAGCAGTGATCTACCAACAGGGGCTGGGACAAGTGACTATGGCTACACCTTC
CASSDLPTGAGTSDYGYTF
>.|TRBD1|TRBV5-1|TRBJ2-3
TGCGCCAGCACCAACAGAGGGGGCAGCACAGATACGCAGTATTTT
CASTNRGGSTDTQYF
>.|TRBD1|TRBV9|TRBJ2-5
TGTGCCAGCAGCCCTCCGGGACAGGGGGCCGGAGAGACCCAGTACTTC
CASSPPGQGAGETQYF
>.|.|TRBV19|TRBJ1-1
TGTGCCAGTAGTCAGGGGAGTGCCTTCACTGAAGCTTTCTTT
CASSQGSAFTEAFF
>.|TRBD1|TRBV18|TRBJ2-7
TGTGCCAGCTCACCCGCGGTCGGGACAGGGCTTTACGAGCAGTACTTC
CASSPAVGTGLYEQYF
>.|TRBD1|TRBV11-2|TRBJ1-2
TGTGCCAGCAGCTTAGGAATGAGACAGGGTTACTACACCTTC
CASSLGMRQGYYTF
>.|.|TRBV4-1|TRBJ1-3
TGCGCCAGCAGCCAAGAAATGACCGTCGGCGGTGGAAACACCATATATTTT
CASSQEMTVGGGNTIYF
>.|TRBD2|TRBV6-5|TRBJ2-7
TGTGCCAGCAGAAGGACTAGCGGAAACTCCTACGAGCAGTACTTC
CASRRTSGNSYEQYF
>.|.|TRBV6-1|TRBJ2-3
TGTGCCAGCAGTGACAGGGTTAGCACAGATACGCAGTATTTT
CASSDRVSTDTQYF
>.|.|TRBV3-1/TRBV3-2|TRBJ2-7
TGTGCCAGCAGCCAAGTACCGGGAGAGCAGTACTTC
CASSQVPGEQYF
>.|.|TRBV19|TRBJ1-2
TGTGCCAGTAGTATCCCCGACGGGATCTATGGCTACACCTTC
CASSIPDGIYGYTF
>.|TRBD1|TRBV9|TRBJ2-1
TGTGCCAGCAGCGTAGGGACAGGGGTAAACAATGAGCAGTTCTTC
CASSVGTGVNNEQFF
>.|.|TRBV24-1|TRBJ1-5
TGTGCCACCAGTGAGTCAGGCAATCAGCCCCAGCATTTT
CATSESGNQPQHF
>.|.|TRBV5-4|TRBJ1-2
TGTGCCAGCAGCTTGGCCCTGGACAGCGCCTATGGCTACACCTTC
CASSLALDSAYGYTF
>.|.|TRBV14|TRBJ2-3
TGTGCCAGCAGCCAACGGGGGGCGGATACGCAGTATTTT
CASSQRGADTQYF
>.|.|TRBV19|TRBJ1-4
TGTGCCAGTAGTATAATTTTCCCTGGCCAGGCGACAACTAATGAAAAACTGTTTTTT
CASSIIFPGQATTNEKLFF
>.|.|TRBV5-1|TRBJ2-7
TGCGCCAGCGCCCTGGGGGGCGAGCAGTACTTC
CASALGGEQYF
>.|TRBD1|TRBV20-1|TRBJ1-2
TGCAGTGCTAGTAGGGACAGGGGATCACGATTGAACTATGGCTACACCTTC
CSASRDRGSRLNYGYTF
>.|TRBD2|TRBV30|TRBJ2-7
TGTGCCTGGAGTAGTAGCGGGAGCTCCTACGAGCAGTACTTC
CAWSSSGSSYEQYF
>.|.|TRBV24-1|TRBJ1-5
TGTGCCACCAGTGGACAGCATGAGCTAGGGAATCAGCCCCAGCATTTT
CATSGQHELGNQPQHF
>few|.|TRBV7-9|TRBJ1-1
TGTGCCAGCAGCTTAAGCGGGGGGCTATCGAACACTGAAGCTTTCTTT
CASSLSGGLSNTEAFF
>.|.|TRBV9|TRBJ2-5
TGTGCCAGCAGCCCCCCCGGACAGAAAAACCAAGAGACCCAGTACTTC
CASSPPGQKNQETQYF
>.|TRBD1|TRBV2|TRBJ2-7
TGTGCCAGCAGGACCCGACAGGGACCCAACTACGAGCAGTACTTC
CASRTRQGPNYEQYF